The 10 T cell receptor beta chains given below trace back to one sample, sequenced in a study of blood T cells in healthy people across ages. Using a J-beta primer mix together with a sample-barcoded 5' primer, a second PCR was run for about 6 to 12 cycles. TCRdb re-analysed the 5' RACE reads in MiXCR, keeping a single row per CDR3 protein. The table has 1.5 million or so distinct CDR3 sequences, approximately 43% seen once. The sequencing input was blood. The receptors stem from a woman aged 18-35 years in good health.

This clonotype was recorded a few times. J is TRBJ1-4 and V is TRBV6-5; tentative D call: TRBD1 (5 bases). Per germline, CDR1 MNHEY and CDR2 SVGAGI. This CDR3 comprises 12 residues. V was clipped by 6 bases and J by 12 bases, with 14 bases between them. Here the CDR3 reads CASSRDSSELFF. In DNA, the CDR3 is TGTGCCAGCAGCCGCGACAGTTCAGAACTGTTTTTT.

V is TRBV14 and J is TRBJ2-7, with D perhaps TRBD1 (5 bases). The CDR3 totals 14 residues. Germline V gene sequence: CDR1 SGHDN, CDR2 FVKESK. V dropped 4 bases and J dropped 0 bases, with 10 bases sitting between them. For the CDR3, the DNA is TGTGCCAGCAGCCGCCGACAGAGCTCCTACGAGCAGTACTTC. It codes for CASSRRQSSYEQYF.

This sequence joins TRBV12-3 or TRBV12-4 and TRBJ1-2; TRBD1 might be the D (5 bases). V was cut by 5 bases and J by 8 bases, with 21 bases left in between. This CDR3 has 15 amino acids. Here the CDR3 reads CASSTADTLGEGYTF. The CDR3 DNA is TGTGCCAGCAGTACCGCGGACACTCTAGGTGAGGGCTACACCTTC.

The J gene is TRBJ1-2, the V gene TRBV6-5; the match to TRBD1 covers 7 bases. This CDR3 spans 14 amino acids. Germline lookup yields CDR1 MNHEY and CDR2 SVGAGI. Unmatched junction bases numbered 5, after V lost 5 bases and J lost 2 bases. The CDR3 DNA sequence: TGTGCCAGCAGTAGGTTGACAGGGAACTATGGCTACACCTTC. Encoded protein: CASSRLTGNYGYTF.

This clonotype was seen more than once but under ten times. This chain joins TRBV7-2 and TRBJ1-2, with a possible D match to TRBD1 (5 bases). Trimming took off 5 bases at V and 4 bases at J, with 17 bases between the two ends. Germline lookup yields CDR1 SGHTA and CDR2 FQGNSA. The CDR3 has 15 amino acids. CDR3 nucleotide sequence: TGTGCCAGCAGCCTACGGGACTTTCCCCTCTATGGCTACACCTTC. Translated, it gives CASSLRDFPLYGYTF.

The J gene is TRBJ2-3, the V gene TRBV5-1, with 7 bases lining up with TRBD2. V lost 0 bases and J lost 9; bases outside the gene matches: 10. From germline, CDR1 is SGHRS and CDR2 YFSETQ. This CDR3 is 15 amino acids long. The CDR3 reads CASSLGERDYPTQYF. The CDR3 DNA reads TGCGCCAGCAGCTTGGGGGAGCGGGACTACCCAACGCAGTATTTT.

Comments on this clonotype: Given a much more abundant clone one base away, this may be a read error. The chain's CDR3 is CSAGSLAGGTDTQYF. The DNA of the CDR3 is TGCAGTGCTGGATCCCTAGCGGGGGGCACAGATACGCAGTATTTT. The chain has TRBV20-1 and TRBJ2-3; 10 bases match TRBD2. Germline V gene data show CDR1 as DFQATT and CDR2 as SNEGSKA (reference sequence). Unmatched junction bases numbered 6, after V lost 5 bases and J lost 1 base. CDR3 length equals 15 residues.

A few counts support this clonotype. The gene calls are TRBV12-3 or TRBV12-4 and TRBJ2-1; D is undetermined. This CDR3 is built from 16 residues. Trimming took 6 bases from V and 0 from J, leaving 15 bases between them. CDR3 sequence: CASSLPLTYSYNEQFF. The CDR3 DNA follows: TGTGCCAGCAGCCTCCCTTTAACCTACTCCTACAATGAGCAGTTCTTC.

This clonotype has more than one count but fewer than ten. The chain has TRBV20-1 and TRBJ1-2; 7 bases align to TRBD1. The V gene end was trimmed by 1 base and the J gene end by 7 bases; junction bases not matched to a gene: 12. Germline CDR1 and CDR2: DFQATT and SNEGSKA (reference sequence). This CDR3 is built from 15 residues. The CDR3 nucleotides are TGCAGTGCTAGAGCCGGGACAGAGGGGGGGGGTGGCTACACCTTC. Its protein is CSARAGTEGGGGYTF.

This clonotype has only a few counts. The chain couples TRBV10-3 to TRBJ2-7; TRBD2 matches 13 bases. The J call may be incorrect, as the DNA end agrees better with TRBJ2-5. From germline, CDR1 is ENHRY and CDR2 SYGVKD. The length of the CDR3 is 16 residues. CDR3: CAISESRLAGGETQYF. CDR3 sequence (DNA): TGTGCCATCAGTGAGTCACGACTAGCGGGAGGAGAGACCCAGTACTTC.